This record covers a single T cell receptor (beta chain). Authors' analysis steps: Estimation of nucleated cell counts was performed using reference gene primer amplification. Libraries were prepared by immunoSEQ multiplex PCR; TCRdb keeps only in-frame clonotypes and omits some of them. V and J calls and clone size come straight from that table; D and trimming were deduced from the DNA. The sample contains some 89,000 clones, 82% of which appear only once. This sample was included in a study of blood T cell repertoires in COVID-19. Study-level background: Samples came from the United States, Italy and Spain, spanning acute and convalescent COVID-19. T cells, B-cell-depleted T cells, or PBMCs provided the cDNA or gDNA that served as material.

CDR1 and CDR2 (germline): LNHNV, YYDKDF (reference sequence). Between the trimmed V and J ends, which lost 0 bases and 3 bases, there was a span of 23 bases. The CDR3 length is 19 residues. The sequenced sample was peripheral blood. The V call is TRBV15, the J call TRBJ1-1, with a possible D match to TRBD1 (5 bases). This sequence was found in a woman of 80 years or more with acute or convalescent COVID-19. This CDR3 is CATSREVTRGGPGDTEAFF. DNA for the CDR3: TGTGCCACCAGCAGAGAAGTGACGAGGGGAGGTCCGGGGGACACTGAAGCTTTCTTT.